This T cell receptor beta chain comes out of a study of blood T cell repertoires in COVID-19. In the study overall: Acute and convalescent COVID-19 samples came from the United States, Italy and Spain. PBMCs, B-cell-depleted T cells, or T cells provided the cDNA or gDNA that made up the material.

V trimming: 0 bases; J trimming: 8 bases; junction bases outside the gene matches: 25. Germline CDR1 is SGHRS and CDR2 is YFSETQ. The CDR3 is 22 residues long. Enrollment of patients from Seattle took place during active infection, with longitudinal follow-up. The table came from immunoSEQ multiplex PCR; TCRdb's copy has only in-frame clones and leaves some out. Counted here are approximately 200,000 clones, approximately 87% occurring once; the ten biggest clones make up around a sixth. V is TRBV5-1 and J is TRBJ2-1, with 11 bases fitting TRBD1. The TCR was taken from a person aged 65-85 years with COVID-19, enrolled during active disease. The sample consisted of peripheral blood. In DNA form, the CDR3 reads TGCGCCAGCAGCTTGGCCGTACTTGTTTCCGGAGGGCGGACAGGGGGCGAGTATGAGCAGTTCTTC. This gives the protein CASSLAVLVSGGRTGGEYEQFF. Together with reference TRBV5-1 and TRBJ2-1, the CDR3 gives the full variable domain: KAGVTQTPRYLIKTRGQQVTLSCSPISGHRSVSWYQQTPGQGLQFLFEYFSETQRNKGNFPGRFSGRQFSNSRSEMNVSTLELGDSALYLCASSLAVLVSGGRTGGEYEQFFGPGTRLTVL.